The present T cell receptor (beta chain) was sequenced within a study of blood T cells in healthy people across ages. This clonotype appeared a few times. Its antigen is not known. Sequence at one end of the junction differs from germline and may be a read error. Study-wide results and limits: It was not known whether donors were CMV positive (a possible confounder of expanded clonotype changes).

A minimum of 6 million PBMCs was isolated per sample. Combining a sample-barcoded 5' primer with a J-beta primer mix, a second PCR ran for roughly 7 to 12 cycles. Every molecule of cDNA carried a tag from a template-switch adaptor with 12 random nucleotides. Sequencing of every sample gave 2.5 million or more CDR3-containing paired-end reads. Via MiXCR, TCRdb re-called the 5' RACE reads, giving one row per CDR3 protein. Of approximately 810,000 distinct CDR3 sequences detected, more than 25% appear once; the ten largest clones hold roughly 17%. The CDR3 covers 15 residues. Germline assignment: CDR1 DFQATT and CDR2 SNEGSKA (reference sequence).

The chain links TRBV20-1 to TRBJ2-7; 8 nucleotides match TRBD1. The sample comprised blood. This TCR was sampled from a woman of 80 years or more in good health. CDR3 in amino acids: CSARDPTGEAYVQYF. The CDR3 coding sequence is TGCAGTGCTAGAGACCCGACAGGGGAGGCCTACGTGCAGTACTTC.